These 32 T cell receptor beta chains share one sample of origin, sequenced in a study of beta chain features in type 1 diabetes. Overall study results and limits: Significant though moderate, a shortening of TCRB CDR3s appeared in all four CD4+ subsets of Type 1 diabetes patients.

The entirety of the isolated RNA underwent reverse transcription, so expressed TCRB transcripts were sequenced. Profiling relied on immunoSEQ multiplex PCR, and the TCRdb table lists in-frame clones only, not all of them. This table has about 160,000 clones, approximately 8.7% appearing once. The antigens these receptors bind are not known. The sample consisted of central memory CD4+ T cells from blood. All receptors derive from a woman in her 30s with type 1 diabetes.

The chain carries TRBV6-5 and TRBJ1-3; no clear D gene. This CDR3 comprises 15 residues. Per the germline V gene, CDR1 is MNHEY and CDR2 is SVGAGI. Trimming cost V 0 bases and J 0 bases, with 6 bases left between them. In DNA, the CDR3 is TGTGCCAGCAGTTACTCGTCCAGCTCTGGAAACACCATATATTTT. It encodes CASSYSSSSGNTIYF.

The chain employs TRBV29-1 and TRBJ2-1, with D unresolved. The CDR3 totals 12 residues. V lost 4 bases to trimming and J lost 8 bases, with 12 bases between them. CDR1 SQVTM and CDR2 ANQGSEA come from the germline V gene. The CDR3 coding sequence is TGCAGCGTTGTATGCGCACGGGATGAGCAGTTCTTC. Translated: CSVVCARDEQFF.

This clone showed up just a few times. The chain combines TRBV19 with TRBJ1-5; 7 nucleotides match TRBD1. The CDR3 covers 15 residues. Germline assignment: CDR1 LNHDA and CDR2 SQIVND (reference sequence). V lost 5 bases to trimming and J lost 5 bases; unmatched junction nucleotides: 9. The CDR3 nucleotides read TGTGCCAGTAGTTACCGGGACAGTCAATATCAGCCCCAGCATTTT. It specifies CASSYRDSQYQPQHF.

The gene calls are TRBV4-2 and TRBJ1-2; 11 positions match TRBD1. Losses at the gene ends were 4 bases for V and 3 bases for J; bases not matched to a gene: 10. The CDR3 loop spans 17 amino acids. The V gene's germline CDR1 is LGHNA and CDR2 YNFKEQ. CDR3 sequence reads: CASSLLDRGLKDYGYTF. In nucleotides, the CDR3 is TGTGCCAGCAGCCTGCTGGACAGGGGGCTTAAGGACTATGGCTACACCTTC.

In DNA, the CDR3 is TGCGCCAGCAGCTTGGAACAGGGCTATGGCTACACCTTC. Protein sequence: CASSLEQGYGYTF. This chain joins TRBV5-1 and TRBJ1-2; a weak D match, TRBD1 (6 bases). V was shortened by 0 bases and J by 4 bases, with 7 bases between the two germline ends. In germline, CDR1 is SGHRS, CDR2 YFSETQ. CDR3 length: 13 residues.

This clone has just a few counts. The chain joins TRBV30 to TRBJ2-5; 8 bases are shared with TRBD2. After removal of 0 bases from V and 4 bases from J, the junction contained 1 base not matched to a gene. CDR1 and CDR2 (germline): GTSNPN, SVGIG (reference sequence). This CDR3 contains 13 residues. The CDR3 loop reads CAWSVGLAETQYF. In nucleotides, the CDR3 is TGTGCCTGGAGTGTAGGACTAGCAGAGACCCAGTACTTC.

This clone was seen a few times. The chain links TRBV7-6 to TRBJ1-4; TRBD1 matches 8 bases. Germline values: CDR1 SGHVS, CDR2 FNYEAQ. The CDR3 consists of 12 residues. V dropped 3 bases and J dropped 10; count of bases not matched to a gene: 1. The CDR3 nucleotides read TGTGCCAGCAGCTTGGACAGGGCAAAACTGTTTTTT. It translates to CASSLDRAKLFF.

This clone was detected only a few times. CDR3 DNA sequence: TGTGCCAGCAGCTTGGGCGGGACGGAAGAAAAACTGTTTTTT. Its translation is CASSLGGTEEKLFF. The rearrangement uses TRBV5-4 and TRBJ1-4; D perhaps matches TRBD1 (5 bases). Germline V gives CDR1 SGHNT, CDR2 YYREEE (reference sequence). This CDR3 spans 14 amino acids. Deletions cut 0 bases from V and 8 bases from J, with 11 bases between.

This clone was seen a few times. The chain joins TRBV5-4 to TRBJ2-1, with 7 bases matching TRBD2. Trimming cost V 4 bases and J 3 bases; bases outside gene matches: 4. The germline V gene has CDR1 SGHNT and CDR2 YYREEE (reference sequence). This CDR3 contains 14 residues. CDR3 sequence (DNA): TGTGCCAGCAGCCCTGGGGGGGGCTACAATGAGCAGTTCTTC. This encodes CASSPGGGYNEQFF. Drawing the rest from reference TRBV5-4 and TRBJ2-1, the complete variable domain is ETGVTQSPTHLIKTRGQQVTLRCSSQSGHNTVSWYQQALGQGPQFIFQYYREEENGRGNFPPRFSGLQFPNYSSELNVNALELDDSALYLCASSPGGGYNEQFFGPGTRLTVL.

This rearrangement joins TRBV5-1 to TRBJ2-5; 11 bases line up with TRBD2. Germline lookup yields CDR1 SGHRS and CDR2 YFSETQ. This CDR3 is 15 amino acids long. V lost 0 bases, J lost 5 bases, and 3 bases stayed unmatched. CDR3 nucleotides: TGCGCCAGCAGCTTGGGACTAGCGGGATCGGAGACCCAGTACTTC. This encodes CASSLGLAGSETQYF.

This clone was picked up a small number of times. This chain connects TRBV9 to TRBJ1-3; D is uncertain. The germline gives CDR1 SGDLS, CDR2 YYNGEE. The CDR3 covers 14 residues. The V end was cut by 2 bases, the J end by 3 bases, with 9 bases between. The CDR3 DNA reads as TGTGCCAGCAGCGTTTCGGGATTTGGAAACACCATATATTTT. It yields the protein CASSVSGFGNTIYF.

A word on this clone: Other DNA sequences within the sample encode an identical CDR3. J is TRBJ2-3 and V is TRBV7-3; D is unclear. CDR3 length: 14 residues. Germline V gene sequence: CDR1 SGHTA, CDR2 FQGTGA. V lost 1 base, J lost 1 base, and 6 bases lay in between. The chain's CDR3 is CASSLIAGTDTQYF. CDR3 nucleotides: TGTGCCAGCAGCTTAATAGCTGGCACAGATACGCAGTATTTT.

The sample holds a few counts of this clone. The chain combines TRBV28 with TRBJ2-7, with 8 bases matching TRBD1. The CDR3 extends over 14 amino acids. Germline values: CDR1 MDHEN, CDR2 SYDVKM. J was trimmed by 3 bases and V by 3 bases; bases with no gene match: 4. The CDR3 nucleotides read TGTGCCAGCAGTTTCCCAGGGGGCAGCTACGAGCAGTACTTC. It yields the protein CASSFPGGSYEQYF.

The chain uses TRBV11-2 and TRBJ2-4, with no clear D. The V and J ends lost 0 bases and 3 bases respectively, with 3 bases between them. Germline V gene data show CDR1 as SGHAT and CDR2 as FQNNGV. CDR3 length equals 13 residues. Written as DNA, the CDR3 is TGTGCCAGCAGCTTAGAGAGCAAAAACATTCAGTACTTC. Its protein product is CASSLESKNIQYF. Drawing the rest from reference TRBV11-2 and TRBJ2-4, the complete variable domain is EAGVAQSPRYKIIEKRQSVAFWCNPISGHATLYWYQQILGQGPKLLIQFQNNGVVDDSQLPKDRFSAERLKGVDSTLKIQPAKLEDSAVYLCASSLESKNIQYFGAGTRLSVL.

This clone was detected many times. CDR3 coding DNA: TGCAGCGTCTCGTGGGGAGGGGACGAGCAGTACTTC. Translating it yields CSVSWGGDEQYF. The chain joins TRBV29-1 to TRBJ2-7, with TRBD2 matching over 7 bases. CDR3 size: 12 residues. Germline CDR1 SQVTM, CDR2 ANQGSEA. V dropped 6 bases and J dropped 5; count of bases not matched to a gene: 7.

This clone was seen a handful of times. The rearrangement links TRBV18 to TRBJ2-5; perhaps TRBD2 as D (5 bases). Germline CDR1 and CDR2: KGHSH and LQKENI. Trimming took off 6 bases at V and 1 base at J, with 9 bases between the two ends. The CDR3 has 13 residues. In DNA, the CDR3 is TGTGCCAGCTCGAAGCGGCCCCAAGAGACCCAGTACTTC. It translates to CASSKRPQETQYF.

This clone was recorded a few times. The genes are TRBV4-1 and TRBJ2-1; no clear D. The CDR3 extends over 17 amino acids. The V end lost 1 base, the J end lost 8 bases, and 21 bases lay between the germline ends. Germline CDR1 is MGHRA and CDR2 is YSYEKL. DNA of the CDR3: TGCGCCAGCAGCCAAGGGCGGCGCTCCGCTAGATCCGATGAGCAGTTCTTC. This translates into CASSQGRRSARSDEQFF.

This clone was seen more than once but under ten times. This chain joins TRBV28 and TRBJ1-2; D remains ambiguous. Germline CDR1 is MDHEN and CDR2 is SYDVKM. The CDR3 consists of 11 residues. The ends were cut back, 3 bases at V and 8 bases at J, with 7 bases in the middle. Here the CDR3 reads CASSLSSGYTF. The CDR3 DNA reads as TGTGCCAGCAGTTTGTCGAGCGGCTACACCTTC.

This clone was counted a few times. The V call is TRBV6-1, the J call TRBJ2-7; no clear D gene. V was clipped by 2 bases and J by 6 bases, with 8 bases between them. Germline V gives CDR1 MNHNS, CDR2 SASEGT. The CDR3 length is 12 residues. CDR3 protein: CASSETPGEQYF. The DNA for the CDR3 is TGTGCCAGCAGTGAAACCCCCGGCGAGCAGTACTTC.

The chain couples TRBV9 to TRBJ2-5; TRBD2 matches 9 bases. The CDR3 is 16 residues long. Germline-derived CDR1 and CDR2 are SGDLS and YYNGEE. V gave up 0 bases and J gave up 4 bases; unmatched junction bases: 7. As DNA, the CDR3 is TGTGCCAGCAGCGTAGGTAGCGGGAGTGTCCCAGAGACCCAGTACTTC. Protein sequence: CASSVGSGSVPETQYF.

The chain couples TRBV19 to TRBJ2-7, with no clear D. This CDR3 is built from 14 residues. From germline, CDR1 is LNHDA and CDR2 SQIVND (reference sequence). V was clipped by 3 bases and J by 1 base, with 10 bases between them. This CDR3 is CASSMKADSYEQYF. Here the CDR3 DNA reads TGTGCCAGTAGTATGAAGGCGGATTCCTACGAGCAGTACTTC.

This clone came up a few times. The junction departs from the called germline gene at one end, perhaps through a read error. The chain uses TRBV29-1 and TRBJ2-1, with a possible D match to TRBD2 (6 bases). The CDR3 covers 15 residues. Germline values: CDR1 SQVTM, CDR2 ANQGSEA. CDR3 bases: TGCAGCGCTGAAAACCGGGACTGGCGGCGCGATGAGCAGTTCTTC. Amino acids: CSAENRDWRRDEQFF.

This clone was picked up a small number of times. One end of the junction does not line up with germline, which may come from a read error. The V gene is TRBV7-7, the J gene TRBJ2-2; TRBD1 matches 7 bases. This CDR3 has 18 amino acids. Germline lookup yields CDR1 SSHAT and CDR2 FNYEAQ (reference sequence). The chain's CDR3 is CASSSDAWTGPSTGELFF. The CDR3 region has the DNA TGTGCTAGCAGCTCAGACGCGTGGACAGGCCCATCCACCGGGGAGCTGTTTTTT.

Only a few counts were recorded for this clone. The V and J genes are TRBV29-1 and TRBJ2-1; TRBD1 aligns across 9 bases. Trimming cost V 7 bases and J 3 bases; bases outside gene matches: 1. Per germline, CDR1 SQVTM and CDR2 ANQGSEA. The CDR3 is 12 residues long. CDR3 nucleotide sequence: TGCAGCGGGGACAGGGACTACAATGAGCAGTTCTTC. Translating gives CSGDRDYNEQFF.

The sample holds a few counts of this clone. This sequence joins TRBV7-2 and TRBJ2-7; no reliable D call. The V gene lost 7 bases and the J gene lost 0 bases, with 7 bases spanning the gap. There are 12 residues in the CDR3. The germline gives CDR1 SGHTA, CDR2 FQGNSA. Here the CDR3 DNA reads TGTGCCAGCACCTCCTTCTCCTACGAGCAGTACTTC. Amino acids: CASTSFSYEQYF.

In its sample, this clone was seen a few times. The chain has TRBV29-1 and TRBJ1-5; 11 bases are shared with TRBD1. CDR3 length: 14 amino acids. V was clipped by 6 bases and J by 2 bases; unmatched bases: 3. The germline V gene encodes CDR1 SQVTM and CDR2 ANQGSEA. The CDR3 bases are TGCAGCGTGTCGGGACAGGGGGGCAATCAGCCCCAGCATTTT. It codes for CSVSGQGGNQPQHF.

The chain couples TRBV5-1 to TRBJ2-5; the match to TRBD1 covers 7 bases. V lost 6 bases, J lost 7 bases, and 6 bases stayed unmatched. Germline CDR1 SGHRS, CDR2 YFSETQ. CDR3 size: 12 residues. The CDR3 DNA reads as TGCGCCAGCAAGGTCCGGACAGGGACCCAGTACTTC. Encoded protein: CASKVRTGTQYF.

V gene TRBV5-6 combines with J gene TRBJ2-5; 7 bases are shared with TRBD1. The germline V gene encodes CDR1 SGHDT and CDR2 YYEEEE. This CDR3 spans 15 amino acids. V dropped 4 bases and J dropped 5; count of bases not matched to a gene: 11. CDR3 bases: TGTGCCAGCAGCAAGGTCTCCGGGACAGAGGAGACCCAGTACTTC. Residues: CASSKVSGTEETQYF.

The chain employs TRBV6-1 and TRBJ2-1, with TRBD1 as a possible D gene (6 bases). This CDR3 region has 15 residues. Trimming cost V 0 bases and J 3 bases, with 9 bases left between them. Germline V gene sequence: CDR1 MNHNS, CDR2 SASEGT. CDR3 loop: CASSEAPGDYNEQFF. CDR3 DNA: TGTGCCAGCAGTGAAGCGCCAGGGGACTACAATGAGCAGTTCTTC.

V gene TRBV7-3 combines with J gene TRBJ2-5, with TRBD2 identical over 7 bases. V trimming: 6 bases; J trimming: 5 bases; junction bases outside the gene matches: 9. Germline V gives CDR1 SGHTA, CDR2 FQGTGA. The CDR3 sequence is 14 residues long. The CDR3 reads CASSPSSGFETQYF. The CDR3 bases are TGTGCCAGCAGTCCATCTAGCGGATTCGAGACCCAGTACTTC. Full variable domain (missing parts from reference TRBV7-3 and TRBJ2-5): GAGVSQTPSNKVTEKGKYVELRCDPISGHTALYWYRQSLGQGPEFLIYFQGTGAADDSGLPNDRFFAVRPEGSVSTLKIQRTERGDSAVYLCASSPSSGFETQYFGPGTRLLVL.

CDR3 nucleotides: TGTGCCAGTAAGACAGGGTACAATGAGCAGTTCTTC. Translating gives CASKTGYNEQFF. The chain employs TRBV11-2 and TRBJ2-1, with 7 bases lining up with TRBD1. The CDR3 is 12 amino acids. Trimming removed 9 bases from V and 4 bases from J; junction bases left unmatched: 3. CDR1 is SGHAT and CDR2 is FQNNGV in the germline V gene.

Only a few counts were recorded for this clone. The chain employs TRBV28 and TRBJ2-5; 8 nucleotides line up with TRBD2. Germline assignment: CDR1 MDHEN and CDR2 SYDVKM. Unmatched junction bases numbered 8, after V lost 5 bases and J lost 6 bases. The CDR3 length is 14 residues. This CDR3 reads CASSTGTSGQTQYF. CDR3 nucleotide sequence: TGTGCCAGCAGTACCGGGACTAGTGGGCAGACCCAGTACTTC.